These 13 T cell receptor beta chains were all obtained from the same sample, sequenced in a study of cytomegalovirus exposure and HLA in healthy donors. Using immunoSEQ multiplex PCR, the repertoire was profiled, and TCRdb retains in-frame clones only, with some absent. The top ten hold around 1.3% of the sample, which has around 190,000 clones, roughly 77% seen once. The sequenced material came from PBMCs. The receptor source for this set is a woman under 40 in good health and CMV-seronegative.

The V and J genes are TRBV28 and TRBJ2-7; D uncertain. This CDR3 is 13 amino acids long. Trimming took off 3 bases at V and 2 bases at J, with 8 bases between the two ends. The germline V gene encodes CDR1 MDHEN and CDR2 SYDVKM. DNA for the CDR3: TGTGCCAGCAGTTTTCAGGTACCCTACGAGCAGTACTTC. Its protein is CASSFQVPYEQYF.

CDR3 sequence reads: CAWDLAGREQFF. The CDR3 DNA reads as TGTGCCTGGGACCTAGCGGGGAGGGAGCAGTTCTTC. The chain links TRBV30 to TRBJ2-1; 9 bases match TRBD2. This CDR3 has 12 residues. Germline CDR1 is GTSNPN and CDR2 is SVGIG (reference sequence). V lost 5 bases to trimming and J lost 10 bases; unmatched junction nucleotides: 6.

The chain recombines TRBV15 with TRBJ1-4; tentatively, D is TRBD1 (5 bases). V lost 0 bases, J lost 10 bases, and 15 bases lay in between. This CDR3 has 15 residues. CDR1 is LNHNV, CDR2 YYDKDF, per germline (reference sequence). CDR3 amino acids: CATSRDGGGVGKLFF. CDR3 nucleotides: TGTGCCACCAGCAGAGATGGGGGGGGAGTGGGAAAACTGTTTTTT.

The chain links TRBV19 to TRBJ1-2; a weak D match, TRBD1 (6 bases). This CDR3 spans 14 amino acids. Germline assignment: CDR1 LNHDA and CDR2 SQIVND (reference sequence). Trimming took off 5 bases at V and 0 bases at J, with 10 bases between the two ends. The CDR3 nucleotides read TGTGCCAGTAGTTTCCGACAGGCTAACTATGGCTACACCTTC. Its translation: CASSFRQANYGYTF.

The sample holds a few counts of this clone. This rearrangement joins TRBV6-1 to TRBJ2-7; 7 bases match TRBD1. Per the germline V gene, CDR1 is MNHNS and CDR2 is SASEGT. The CDR3 loop spans 14 amino acids. Losses at the gene ends were 2 bases for V and 2 bases for J; bases not matched to a gene: 3. The CDR3 here is CASSESQGAYEQYF. In DNA form, the CDR3 reads TGTGCCAGCAGTGAATCCCAGGGGGCCTACGAGCAGTACTTC.

V gene TRBV19 combines with J gene TRBJ2-1; 9 bases are shared with TRBD2. The CDR3 runs to 16 residues. The V and J ends lost 6 bases and 5 bases, in that order; junction bases with no gene match: 11. Germline V gene sequence: CDR1 LNHDA, CDR2 SQIVND (reference sequence). The CDR3 protein is CASRGRVLAGNNEQFF. CDR3 nucleotide sequence: TGTGCCAGTAGGGGGCGGGTGCTAGCGGGGAACAATGAGCAGTTCTTC.

This chain joins TRBV5-4 and TRBJ1-2, with TRBD1 as a possible D gene (5 bases). Between the trimmed V and J ends, which lost 2 bases and 5 bases, there was a span of 13 bases. The germline CDR1 and CDR2 sequences are SGHNT and YYREEE (reference sequence). The CDR3 sequence is 14 residues long. The CDR3 DNA follows: TGTGCCAGCAGCTTAGGTCAGGGTCGGTATGGCTACACCTTC. Encoded protein: CASSLGQGRYGYTF.

V gene TRBV29-1 combines with J gene TRBJ2-5; the match to TRBD2 covers 9 bases. The CDR3 extends over 17 amino acids. Trimming removed 3 bases from V and 2 bases from J; junction bases left unmatched: 13. The germline CDR1 and CDR2 sequences are SQVTM and ANQGSEA. The DNA for the CDR3 is TGCAGCGTTGAGGGTGCGGAAGAAGCGGGAGGACAAGAGACCCAGTACTTC. It encodes CSVEGAEEAGGQETQYF. The variable domain in full, with the rest retrieved from reference TRBV29-1 and TRBJ2-5, is SAVISQKPSRDICQRGTSLTIQCQVDSQVTMMFWYRQQPGQSLTLIATANQGSEATYESGFVIDKFPISRPNLTFSTLTVSNMSPEDSSIYLCSVEGAEEAGGQETQYFGPGTRLLVL.

The chain is built from TRBV10-3 and TRBJ1-6; 7 nucleotides align to TRBD1. V was clipped by 10 bases and J by 4 bases; unmatched bases: 7. Germline V gene data show CDR1 as ENHRY and CDR2 as SYGVKD. This CDR3 is built from 14 residues. The CDR3 DNA reads TGTGCCACTGAAAGGGGACAGTATAATTCACCCCTCCACTTT. It yields the protein CATERGQYNSPLHF.

The chain has TRBV6-5 and TRBJ2-5; weak D call: TRBD2 (5 bases). The germline V gene encodes CDR1 MNHEY and CDR2 SVGAGI. There are 16 residues in the CDR3. Deletions cut 0 bases from V and 5 bases from J, with 16 bases between. Written as DNA, the CDR3 is TGTGCCAGCAGTTACTCGTACGAGGGCGCGAGGGAGACCCAGTACTTC. Translation: CASSYSYEGARETQYF.

Comment on this clone: The same CDR3 is also encoded by other DNA sequences in this sample. V is TRBV4-1 and J is TRBJ2-7; unclear D gene. Per germline, CDR1 MGHRA and CDR2 YSYEKL. The CDR3 spans 12 residues. The V gene lost 1 base and the J gene lost 4 bases, with 5 bases spanning the gap. The DNA of the CDR3 is TGCGCCAGCAGCCAAGGCGGATACGAGCAGTACTTC. It yields the protein CASSQGGYEQYF.

In regard to this clone: This CDR3 is also generated by other DNA sequences in the sample. The chain couples TRBV9 to TRBJ2-1, with a tentative D call TRBD1 (6 bases). The V gene lost 2 bases and the J gene lost 1 base, with 10 bases spanning the gap. The CDR3 is 15 residues long. The V gene's germline CDR1 is SGDLS and CDR2 YYNGEE. The CDR3 sequence is CASSVVGGSYNEQFF. As DNA, the CDR3 is TGTGCCAGCAGCGTGGTAGGGGGTTCCTACAATGAGCAGTTCTTC.

This chain joins TRBV27 and TRBJ1-6; D is undetermined. This CDR3 region has 18 residues. Germline CDR1 reads MNHEY; CDR2 reads SMNVEV (reference sequence). Trimming took 3 bases from V and 10 from J, leaving 25 bases between them. In nucleotides, the CDR3 is TGTGCCAGCAGTTTTTCCCCTCCCGAGGGAGAGTTCATATCACCCCTCCACTTT. Protein sequence: CASSFSPPEGEFISPLHF.